The 29 T cell receptor beta chains presented below share a single source sample, sequenced in a study of post-analysis software for immune sequencing data. No antigen has been identified for these receptors. Libraries were made from TCR beta cDNA, and they carried unique molecular identifiers. TCRdb recomputed calls from the PCR reads with MiXCR, one row per CDR3 protein. The table lists 750,000 to 950,000 distinct CDR3 sequences, roughly 50% of them singletons, with about 4.8% in the top ten. Study conclusions and caveats: Controls had lower frequencies than patients of five TRBV segments, which included TRBV5-6, TRBV5-1 and TRBV20-1.

The sequencing sample was made of blood. The receptor set was obtained from a girl aged 10-17 years with multiple sclerosis.

This clonotype was counted a few times. The chain is built from TRBV29-1 and TRBJ1-2; D unresolved. Germline V gene sequence: CDR1 SQVTM, CDR2 ANQGSEA. The CDR3 sequence is 13 residues long. V lost 6 bases to trimming and J lost 5 bases, with 16 bases between them. As DNA, the CDR3 is TGCAGCGTAGGCCTCGGACGGCAGTATGGCTACACCTTC. It encodes CSVGLGRQYGYTF. The full variable domain, with the rest looked up from reference TRBV29-1 and TRBJ1-2, is SAVISQKPSRDICQRGTSLTIQCQVDSQVTMMFWYRQQPGQSLTLIATANQGSEATYESGFVIDKFPISRPNLTFSTLTVSNMSPEDSSIYLCSVGLGRQYGYTFGSGTRLTVV.

The gene calls are TRBV20-1 and TRBJ2-5; D could derive from TRBD1 or TRBD2 (5 bases each). TRBJ2-7 matches the DNA end more closely, so the J call is doubtful. The CDR3 is 14 amino acids. CDR1 is DFQATT, CDR2 SNEGSKA, per germline (reference sequence). The CDR3 DNA sequence: TGCAGTGCCCTACTGGGACCCAAACCCTACGAGCAGTACTTC. Protein product: CSALLGPKPYEQYF.

The table lists this clonotype with a few counts. V usage is TRBV5-1 and J usage is TRBJ1-2; D unresolved. CDR3 size: 15 residues. From germline, CDR1 is SGHRS and CDR2 YFSETQ. V lost 5 bases and J lost 4, with 18 bases in between. The CDR3: CASRRSPGDLYGYTF. In nucleotides, the CDR3 is TGCGCCAGCAGGCGGTCTCCGGGCGACCTCTATGGCTACACCTTC.

This chain links TRBV6-4 with TRBJ2-2; D is possibly TRBD1 (6 bases). The CDR3 runs 16 residues. Trimming removed 0 bases at V and 3 bases at J, with 11 bases between. From germline, CDR1 is MRHNA and CDR2 SNTAGT. CDR3 sequence (DNA): TGTGCCAGCAGTGACTCGTACAGGGCCGACACCGGGGAGCTGTTTTTT. Its translation is CASSDSYRADTGELFF.

Turning to this clonotype: At one end, the junction sequence differs from germline, possibly due to a read error. The chain has TRBV27 and TRBJ2-7; 8 nucleotides line up with TRBD1. Germline loops: CDR1 MNHEY, CDR2 SMNVEV (reference sequence). The CDR3 length is 12 residues. The CDR3 protein is CAAGTGYYGQYF. The CDR3 DNA reads TGCGCGGCCGGGACAGGCTACTACGGGCAGTACTTC.

V and J are TRBV12-3 or TRBV12-4 and TRBJ1-5; D is undetermined. Trimming shortened V by 6 bases and J by 4 bases, and 13 bases separated the two germline ends. The CDR3 runs 14 residues. CDR3 sequence: CASSQAGQNQPQHF. DNA of the CDR3: TGTGCCAGCAGCCAGGCGGGCCAAAATCAGCCCCAGCATTTT.

This clonotype has just a few counts. The chain links TRBV29-1 to TRBJ2-7; no clear D gene. Germline V gives CDR1 SQVTM, CDR2 ANQGSEA. The CDR3 covers 11 residues. Trimming pared 4 bases from V and 0 bases from J, leaving 4 bases between. The CDR3 DNA reads TGCAGCGTTGCTAACTCCTACGAGCAGTACTTC. It encodes CSVANSYEQYF.

This rearrangement joins TRBV5-1 to TRBJ2-5, with D possibly matching TRBD1 (6 bases). The J call may be wrong; the DNA end is better matched by TRBJ2-7. This CDR3 comprises 14 residues. The V gene's germline CDR1 is SGHRS and CDR2 YFSETQ. In DNA, the CDR3 is TGCGCCAGCAGCTTGCAGGGGTTCTCCTACGAGCAGTACTTC. Amino acid sequence: CASSLQGFSYEQYF.

With respect to this clonotype: One end of the junction does not line up with germline, which may come from a read error. CDR3 in amino acids: CASSERSGGRDNSPPHF. The DNA for the CDR3 is TGCGCCAGCAGTGAGAGGTCGGGGGGCAGAGATAATTCACCCCCCCACTTT. V and J are TRBV10-2 and TRBJ1-6; possible D gene TRBD1, 6 bases. The CDR3 has 17 amino acids. Germline CDR1 and CDR2: WSHSY and SAAADI.

This clonotype showed up just a few times. DNA for the CDR3: TGCAGTGCCAGCGGCCCCCCAGCGGGGGGCCCCAGCTCCTACAATGAGCAGTTCTTC. It specifies CSASGPPAGGPSSYNEQFF. The J gene is TRBJ2-1, the V gene TRBV20-1; 9 nucleotides line up with TRBD2. Germline V gives CDR1 DFQATT, CDR2 SNEGSKA (reference sequence). The CDR3 sequence is 19 residues long. V gave up 6 bases and J gave up 0 bases; unmatched junction bases: 18.

This clonotype was counted once. J is TRBJ1-4 and V is TRBV20-1, with D maybe TRBD1 (5 bases). This CDR3 comprises 19 residues. Deletions cut 1 base from V and 2 bases from J, with 23 bases between. The germline V gene encodes CDR1 DFQATT and CDR2 SNEGSKA (reference sequence). The CDR3 reads CSARGRQGLLWTTNEKLFF. In DNA, the CDR3 is TGCAGTGCTAGAGGTCGTCAGGGATTACTCTGGACGACTAATGAAAAACTGTTTTTT.

J is TRBJ2-1 and V is TRBV4-1, with D perhaps matching TRBD2 (5 bases). The CDR3 runs 15 residues. Germline loops: CDR1 MGHRA, CDR2 YSYEKL. Trimming stripped 4 bases from V and 4 bases from J, with 14 bases between. The CDR3: CASSPLYGVYNEQFF. DNA for the CDR3: TGCGCCAGCAGCCCCCTATACGGGGTTTACAATGAGCAGTTCTTC.

This rearrangement joins TRBV5-6 to TRBJ2-1, with TRBD2 identical over 7 bases. There are 13 residues in the CDR3. J gave up 3 bases and V 9 bases, and 6 bases lay outside the gene matches. CDR1 and CDR2 (germline): SGHDT, YYEEEE. CDR3 sequence (DNA): TGTGCCACCCGGGACTACAACTACAATGAGCAGTTCTTC. The encoded protein is CATRDYNYNEQFF.

The chain's CDR3 is CASSRHLTNLRYNEQFF. The CDR3 DNA sequence: TGTGCCAGCAGCCGTCATCTCACCAACCTCCGTTACAATGAGCAGTTCTTC. The chain links TRBV9 to TRBJ2-1; unclear D gene. From germline, CDR1 is SGDLS and CDR2 YYNGEE. The CDR3 loop spans 17 amino acids. V was clipped by 4 bases and J by 4 bases, with 21 bases between them.

The genes are TRBV4-1 and TRBJ1-2; D not certain. V dropped 2 bases and J dropped 4 bases, with 8 bases sitting between them. CDR1 and CDR2 (germline): MGHRA, YSYEKL. The CDR3 has 13 amino acids. Here the CDR3 reads CASSQSTSYGYTF. DNA for the CDR3: TGCGCCAGCAGCCAATCCACCAGCTATGGCTACACCTTC.

The chain couples TRBV7-8 to TRBJ2-7; 10 bases fit TRBD1. This CDR3 is 15 amino acids long. J lost 6 bases, V lost 10 bases, and 15 bases had no gene match. Germline CDR1 is SGHVS and CDR2 is FQNEAQ. CDR3 nucleotide sequence: TGTGCCACCAAGCTTATCCCGACAGGGGGCGGCGAGCAGTACTTC. It is translated as CATKLIPTGGGEQYF.

The CDR3 loop is CSARDDRGTYEQYF. In nucleotides, the CDR3 is TGCAGTGCTAGAGACGACAGGGGCACCTACGAGCAGTACTTC. This chain uses TRBV20-1 with TRBJ2-7; 8 bases align to TRBD1. The CDR3 contains 14 residues. V shed 0 bases and J 2 bases; nucleotides not matched to a gene: 3. The germline CDR1 and CDR2 sequences are DFQATT and SNEGSKA (reference sequence).

The table lists this clonotype with a count of one. This chain links TRBV5-6 with TRBJ2-1, with D tentatively TRBD2 (6 bases). The CDR3 runs 15 residues. V was pared by 0 bases and J by 9 bases, with 16 bases between. CDR1 is SGHDT, CDR2 YYEEEE, per germline. As DNA, the CDR3 is TGTGCCAGCAGCTTGGCGGGGGAGATAAAGGGTGAGCAGTTCTTC. Protein sequence: CASSLAGEIKGEQFF. The full variable domain, its missing parts supplied by reference TRBV5-6 and TRBJ2-1, is DAGVTQSPTHLIKTRGQQVTLRCSPKSGHDTVSWYQQALGQGPQFIFQYYEEEERQRGNFPDRFSGHQFPNYSSELNVNALLLGDSALYLCASSLAGEIKGEQFFGPGTRLTVL.

The chain links TRBV11-2 to TRBJ2-7; 10 bases are shared with TRBD2. Losses at the gene ends were 3 bases for V and 1 base for J; bases not matched to a gene: 9. CDR1 and CDR2 from the germline V gene are SGHAT and FQNNGV. CDR3 size: 17 residues. CDR3 in amino acids: CASSLGPSGSWSYEQYF. The CDR3, as DNA: TGTGCCAGCAGCTTGGGTCCTAGCGGGAGTTGGTCCTACGAGCAGTACTTC.

This clonotype was detected only once. This may come from a read error, since a much larger clone is one base off. The chain couples TRBV12-3 or TRBV12-4 to TRBJ1-5; maybe TRBD1 (5 bases). Trimming removed 7 bases at V and 3 bases at J, with 16 bases between. The CDR3 loop spans 15 amino acids. The CDR3 DNA reads TGTGCCAGCACCCTGGGGCACCTACTCAATCAGCCCCAGCATTTT. Residues: CASTLGHLLNQPQHF.

The rearrangement uses TRBV9 and TRBJ2-3, with 10 bases matching TRBD1. V dropped 4 bases and J dropped 3; count of bases not matched to a gene: 8. Germline assignment: CDR1 SGDLS and CDR2 YYNGEE. This CDR3 has 16 residues. The CDR3 DNA reads TGTGCCAGCAGCACAGACAGGGGGCTAGGTACAGATACGCAGTATTTT. Its translation is CASSTDRGLGTDTQYF.

V is TRBV20-1 and J is TRBJ2-5, with D maybe TRBD2 (5 bases). This CDR3 region has 13 residues. V was shortened by 2 bases and J by 2 bases, with 9 bases between the two germline ends. The germline V gene has CDR1 DFQATT and CDR2 SNEGSKA (reference sequence). CDR3 amino acids: CSARQTTQETQYF. The CDR3 bases are TGCAGTGCTAGACAGACTACACAAGAGACCCAGTACTTC.

The V gene is TRBV20-1, the J gene TRBJ2-1; D uncertain. Per the germline V gene, CDR1 is DFQATT and CDR2 is SNEGSKA (reference sequence). V lost 6 bases, J lost 8 bases, and 23 bases lay in between. This CDR3 region has 15 residues. The CDR3 coding sequence is TGCAGTGCAAAAAGGGCTGATCGAGTTTTCTATGAGCAGTTCTTC. Its translation is CSAKRADRVFYEQFF.

The V call is TRBV7-9, the J call TRBJ1-2; D is unclear. The CDR3 sequence is 13 residues long. Germline values: CDR1 SEHNR, CDR2 FQNEAQ (reference sequence). Trimming removed 5 bases from V and 7 bases from J, with 14 bases in between. CDR3: CASSPSLGGGYTF. The CDR3 region has the DNA TGTGCCAGCAGCCCGAGTCTTGGCGGTGGCTACACCTTC.

This clonotype was counted between two and nine times. The chain uses TRBV20-1 and TRBJ2-7; tentatively, D is TRBD2 (6 bases). Between the trimmed V and J ends, which lost 0 bases and 3 bases, there was a span of 9 bases. The germline CDR1 and CDR2 sequences are DFQATT and SNEGSKA (reference sequence). The CDR3 covers 13 residues. The CDR3 loop is CSAREGGIYEQYF. The DNA of the CDR3 is TGCAGTGCTAGAGAGGGAGGTATCTACGAGCAGTACTTC.

This clonotype was detected only a few times. The chain uses TRBV7-9 and TRBJ2-5; tentatively, D is TRBD2 (6 bases). The germline CDR1 and CDR2 sequences are SEHNR and FQNEAQ (reference sequence). This CDR3 region has 13 residues. Trimming shortened V by 3 bases and J by 10 bases, and 15 bases separated the two germline ends. For the CDR3, the DNA is TGTGCCAGCAGCTTTACCGATCCGGGGGACCAGTACTTC. It is translated as CASSFTDPGDQYF.

The chain has TRBV20-1 and TRBJ2-7; the match to TRBD2 covers 10 bases. The CDR3 is 13 residues long. Germline V gene sequence: CDR1 DFQATT, CDR2 SNEGSKA (reference sequence). J gave up 7 bases and V 6 bases, and 9 bases lay outside the gene matches. The CDR3 loop reads CSATTSGQGEQYF. The DNA of the CDR3 is TGCAGTGCAACGACTAGCGGGCAAGGGGAGCAGTACTTC.

V gene TRBV20-1 combines with J gene TRBJ1-6; D possibly corresponds to TRBD1 (6 bases). The length of the CDR3 is 16 residues. Trimming left V 1 base short and J 5 bases short, with 15 bases between. Germline assignment: CDR1 DFQATT and CDR2 SNEGSKA (reference sequence). CDR3 sequence reads: CSARAPGTPHNSPLHF. The CDR3 nucleotides are TGCAGTGCTAGAGCGCCCGGGACACCCCATAATTCACCCCTCCACTTT.

This chain uses TRBV12-3 or TRBV12-4 with TRBJ2-5; D unclear. This CDR3 is 15 amino acids long. The V end lost 3 bases, the J end lost 2 bases, and 13 bases lay between the germline ends. This CDR3 reads CASSFGQAIQETQYF. The CDR3 region has the DNA TGTGCCAGCAGTTTCGGGCAGGCTATACAAGAGACCCAGTACTTC.